The next 14 T cell receptor beta chains were all read from a single sample in a study of CD8 T cells in ankylosing spondylitis. A single record per CDR3 protein comes from TCRdb applying MiXCR to the 5' RACE reads. The sample holds about 140,000 distinct CDR3 sequences; under 35% are singletons and the top ten take about 5.5%. The material sequenced was synovial fluid, either unsorted or a sorted T cell fraction (not recorded which). Source of these receptors: a male donor with ankylosing spondylitis.

This clonotype was found many times. The chain carries TRBV14 and TRBJ2-5; no reliable D call. CDR3 size: 14 residues. Germline CDR1 is SGHDN and CDR2 is FVKESK. V was cut by 2 bases and J by 2 bases, with 9 bases left in between. CDR3: CASSQFGNQETQYF. DNA of the CDR3: TGTGCCAGCAGCCAATTCGGTAATCAAGAGACCCAGTACTTC. The full variable domain, rest sourced from reference TRBV14 and TRBJ2-5, is EAGVTQFPSHSVIEKGQTVTLRCDPISGHDNLYWYRRVMGKEIKFLLHFVKESKQDESGMPNNRFLAERTGGTYSTLKVQPAELEDSGVYFCASSQFGNQETQYFGPGTRLLVL.

This rearrangement joins TRBV11-2 to TRBJ1-2, with TRBD1 matching over 8 bases. V gave up 5 bases and J gave up 5 bases; unmatched junction bases: 10. The germline V gene has CDR1 SGHAT and CDR2 FQNNGV. This CDR3 region has 15 residues. The CDR3 bases are TGTGCCAGCAGCCCTGGGACAGGCACAAATTATGGCTACACCTTC. It codes for CASSPGTGTNYGYTF.

In its sample, this clonotype was seen a few times. V gene TRBV20-1 combines with J gene TRBJ2-7; D may be TRBD2 (6 bases). Germline CDR1 and CDR2: DFQATT and SNEGSKA (reference sequence). This CDR3 has 12 amino acids. The V end was cut by 5 bases, the J end by 7 bases, with 15 bases between. The CDR3 sequence is CSAVRTAGEQYF. The CDR3 bases are TGCAGTGCTGTTAGAACCGCGGGGGAGCAGTACTTC.

The V gene is TRBV12-3 or TRBV12-4, the J gene TRBJ1-2; 7 bases fit TRBD1. CDR3 length equals 13 residues. V lost 6 bases to trimming and J lost 7 bases; unmatched junction nucleotides: 8. The CDR3, as DNA: TGTGCCAGCAGGGTCCAGGGGGTAGGTGGCTACACCTTC. As protein: CASRVQGVGGYTF.

The rearrangement links TRBV6-2 or TRBV6-3 to TRBJ1-1; no reliable D call. Trimming cost V 6 bases and J 0 bases, with 11 bases left between them. CDR3 length: 14 residues. Germline loops: CDR1 MNHEY, CDR2 SVGEGT. CDR3 in DNA: TGTGCCAGCAGCGTCAGGCACATGAACACTGAAGCTTTCTTT. It yields the protein CASSVRHMNTEAFF.

This clonotype was detected many times. The gene calls are TRBV11-2 and TRBJ2-3; either TRBD1 or TRBD2 may fit D (6 bases each). This CDR3 comprises 13 residues. The V end lost 5 bases, the J end lost 5 bases, and 11 bases lay between the germline ends. Germline V gene data show CDR1 as SGHAT and CDR2 as FQNNGV. CDR3 loop: CASSRKGGDTQYF. The CDR3 DNA sequence: TGTGCCAGCAGCCGGAAGGGGGGAGATACGCAGTATTTT.

The CDR3 protein is CASRYGGSNTGELFF. The CDR3 bases are TGTGCCAGCAGGTATGGTGGCTCGAACACCGGGGAGCTGTTTTTT. The chain links TRBV7-9 to TRBJ2-2; D unclear. Trimming pared 6 bases from V and 0 bases from J, leaving 11 bases between. The length of the CDR3 is 15 residues. CDR1 and CDR2 (germline): SEHNR, FQNEAQ (reference sequence).

The chain recombines TRBV12-3 or TRBV12-4 with TRBJ2-2; tentatively, D is TRBD1 (5 bases). This CDR3 contains 18 residues. CDR3 amino acids: CTISLADRQGENTGELFF. CDR3 nucleotide sequence: TGTACCATCAGTTTAGCAGACAGACAAGGGGAGAACACCGGGGAGCTGTTTTTT.

This clonotype was detected a few times. This chain links TRBV10-3 with TRBJ1-2; no firm D call. V lost 4 bases and J 6 bases, leaving 15 bases between the germline ends. In germline, CDR1 is ENHRY, CDR2 SYGVKD. This CDR3 is built from 14 residues. CDR3 nucleotides: TGTGCCATCAGTGTAGGGCCAGCCGCCAATGGCTACACCTTC. The encoded protein is CAISVGPAANGYTF.

This clonotype was counted at least ten times. The chain couples TRBV2 to TRBJ2-7; 8 positions match TRBD2. Germline V gives CDR1 SNHLY, CDR2 FYNNEI. Trimming at V came to 6 bases and at J to 2 bases, leaving 6 bases not matched to a gene. CDR3 length equals 14 residues. CDR3 in amino acids: CASSRLAGTYEQYF. Written as DNA, the CDR3 is TGTGCCAGCAGCCGGCTAGCGGGTACCTACGAGCAGTACTTC.

The sample holds many counts of this clonotype. This chain links TRBV27 with TRBJ2-7; 8 bases agree with TRBD2. This CDR3 contains 16 residues. Trimming took 4 bases from V and 5 from J; bases not matched to a gene: 13. Germline-derived CDR1 and CDR2 are MNHEY and SMNVEV (reference sequence). The CDR3 reads CASSSPSPTSVNEQYF. The CDR3 nucleotides are TGTGCCAGCAGTTCACCATCCCCGACTAGCGTCAACGAGCAGTACTTC.

This clonotype was observed many times. Here the CDR3 reads CSAFMGRTSSYNSPLHF. DNA of the CDR3: TGCAGTGCTTTCATGGGACGGACTAGCTCCTATAATTCACCCCTCCACTTT. The chain links TRBV20-1 to TRBJ1-6; a weak D match, TRBD1 (5 bases). V was trimmed by 5 bases and J by 0 bases, leaving 17 bases between them. The germline CDR1 and CDR2 sequences are DFQATT and SNEGSKA (reference sequence). The CDR3 has 17 residues.

The chain carries TRBV29-1 and TRBJ2-3, with D unresolved. The CDR3 totals 10 residues. Germline CDR1 SQVTM, CDR2 ANQGSEA. This CDR3 is CIVNTDTQYF. The CDR3 DNA is TGCATCGTAAACACAGATACGCAGTATTTT.

In this sample, this clonotype turned up many times. As DNA, the CDR3 is TGTGCCAGCAGCTATACCGGGACTAGCGGCTACGAGCAGTACTTC. Its protein is CASSYTGTSGYEQYF. The V call is TRBV7-9, the J call TRBJ2-7; 11 nucleotides match TRBD2. CDR1 SEHNR and CDR2 FQNEAQ come from the germline V gene (reference sequence). Germline trimming cut 4 bases from V and 3 bases from J; bases unmatched to any gene: 5. The CDR3 consists of 15 residues.